This TCR beta chain appears in the sequencing data of a study of STAT5B mutations in CD4+ large granular lymphocyte leukemia. Study at large: The CDR3 'QG' motif was associated with a particular HLA allele among healthy donors. General study findings and limits: Compared with healthy controls (2/35), patient top clones favored TRBV06 (8/27).

Germline V CDR1 and CDR2: MNHNY, SVGAGI (reference sequence). Trimming pared 8 bases from V and 2 bases from J, leaving 6 bases between. This CDR3 comprises 11 residues. This was a survey-level run. Only in-frame clones appear in the TCRdb table, and some are missing; sequencing was by immunoSEQ multiplex PCR. The sample has tens of thousands of clones, around 72% seen once. A remark on this clone: Its antigen is as yet unknown.

The receptor comes from a human donor in good health. The chain couples TRBV6-6 to TRBJ1-1; D unclear. Material: CD4+ T cells from blood buffy coats. CDR3 nucleotides: TGTGCCAGCCTCTTAAACACTGAAGCTTTCTTT. Protein sequence: CASLLNTEAFF.